Here is one T cell receptor beta chain with its context. What antigen it recognizes has not been identified. The sample holds no much larger clone one base away, and base qualities are not on file. Libraries came from the immunoSEQ multiplex PCR assay. The multiplex PCR relied on a mix of 60 forward primers for TCR Vbeta segments and 13 reverse primers for TCR Jbeta segments. A multiplex PCR assay on genomic DNA amplified the CDR3 region of rearranged TCR beta genes. The Illumina HiSeq System was used to sequence the amplified TCR beta libraries as 87-base-pair reads. In the authors' own workflow: A later analysis tallied 75 million to 95 million unique TCR beta chains across the 700 or so repertoires, and some 10 million of those chains were shared by two or more donors. A nearest-neighbor algorithm error-corrected the raw reads and collapsed the reads into unique sequences, merging closely related sequences to remove PCR and sequencing errors. CDR3 sequences were aligned to IMGT reference sequences to assign V, D and J gene segments. For a sequence to be retained, a match of at least six nucleotides to both a V gene segment and a J gene segment was required. A rearrangement was called productive if the CDR3 had no stop codons and remained in frame with V and J, and every other rearrangement was called non-productive. Following IMGT convention, CDR3 was defined as the stretch from the second conserved V-encoded cysteine up to the conserved J-encoded phenylalanine. Sequences without an unambiguous match to a single V gene segment were excluded from the earlier analysis of approximately 600 of the donors. An earlier analysis of almost 600 of the donors classified V segments as functional when productive rearrangements were above 56.7% and as segregating when the standard deviation between donors was above 5%. A statistical classification framework was built for diagnosing cytomegalovirus status from the catalog of TCR beta chain sequences. In a later analysis, V and J genes were assigned by comparing TCR nucleotide sequences against IMGT/GENE-DB human TR gene sequences. A later analysis assigned CDR3 sequences and most-parsimonious VDJ recombination scenarios with the TCRdist pipeline. In a later analysis, each TCR beta chain was defined by its CDR3 amino acid sequence together with its V-gene family, and reads lacking a unique V-gene family were excluded. To address suspected cross-contamination and a sequencing artifact, a later analysis removed approximately 600 highly shared, low-generation-probability nucleotide sequences. In a later analysis, a clonal expansion index was calculated for each public chain from normalized within-repertoire ranks of inferred template counts. Generation probabilities in a later analysis came from a VDJ recombination model fitted to out-of-frame rearrangements, and those results were checked against IGoR. Hypergeometric tests were used in a later analysis to score TCR-TCR, TCR-HLA and TCR-CMV co-occurrence, with a repertoire-size bias correction applied to the TCR pairs. In a later analysis, false discovery rates were estimated by permuting HLA or CMV assignments 20 times. A later analysis grouped co-occurring TCRs with DBSCAN, adding TCRdist sequence similarity when clustering within HLA-allele-positive subsets. Repertoires with fewer than 30,000 or more than 120,000 public chains were left out of co-occurrence clustering, as were a few repertoires with anomalous nucleotide sharing. TCRdb took over this immuneACCESS table, retaining in-frame rearrangements with V and J assigned. Such tables are incomplete; in checked studies, under half of the missing clones stem from an unresolved V gene, and the remainder is unexplained. D and trimming were read from the DNA, whereas the V and J calls and clone size are those reported in that table. The sample table holds approximately 90,000 clones, of which 60% to 80% were seen once. About 3.5% of the sample is taken by the ten largest.

The data derive from a study of cytomegalovirus exposure and HLA in healthy donors (dated by TCRdb to about 2017). About the investigation overall: An earlier analysis of under 600 of the donors reported approximately 270 Gb of sequence data and approximately 110 million unique TCR beta sequences from roughly 200 million T cells. Around 320 gigabases of sequencing data and approximately 84 million unique TCR sequences were included in an early release covering about 620 HLA-typed donors. Among the roughly 400 genotyped donors, approximately 77% belonged to the genetic ancestry cluster associated with self-reported Caucasian donors. The study was designed to test whether signatures of past pathogen exposure could be identified by cataloging public T cell receptors. The study used immunosequencing to profile the T cell repertoires of more than 650 subjects and linked those repertoires to cytomegalovirus serostatus. A separate validation cohort of 100 to 150 different subjects was used in addition to the approximately 700-subject first cohort. To predict cytomegalovirus infection status, the study brought together high-throughput TCR immunosequencing, statistical association of individual TCRs with disease status, and machine learning. To study patterns of TCR occurrence, a later analysis re-analyzed previously published TCR beta repertoires from 600 to 750 donors and added high-resolution HLA genotyping. In the later analysis, no new phenotypic data were used to find candidate immune exposures; instead, reliance was placed on TCR beta sequences and their occurrence across donors. An earlier analysis of 587 of the donors applied high-throughput TCR beta sequencing to assess whether each TCR beta V gene segment acted as functional or pseudogenic. Donor age, sex, ethnicity and CMV serostatus were collected together with the repertoire data. A later genetic analysis took genome-wide SNP genotypes for about three fifths of the roughly 670 donors and used that subset as a discovery cohort. All discovery cohort repertoires had been generated on a single sequencing platform. HLA typing included class I and class II loci at four-digit resolution. Typing coverage varied by locus: about 620-630 donors for A, B, C, DRB1 and DQB1; more than 500 for DQA1; some 610 for DPA1; under 490 for DPB1. About five DR-DQ haplotypes were handled as single units for association and clustering because linkage in the cohort was strong. On average, roughly 200,000 unique TCR beta nucleotide sequences were sequenced per donor among 300 to 500 genotyped donors of the cohort, with roughly 20% of those sequences being non-productive.

The cohort consisted of some 670 healthy bone marrow donors. All cohort members were sampled while nominally healthy, although unrecorded immune exposures were likely present. The donor tested CMV seronegative and was one of the 352 seronegative cohort members. Each donor provided a peripheral blood sample, and peripheral blood mononuclear cells were used for TCR beta sequencing. The Qiagen DNeasy Blood Extraction Kit was used to extract genomic DNA from the blood cell samples. General findings and caveats noted by the study authors: Sequencing depth was assumed to be roughly uniform across donors in the presence/absence analyses, though that assumption may not hold. Because HLA typing was unavailable for some donors at each locus, only the typed subset was used in association tests. The authors suggested that the approach could potentially be extended to other disease states and immunological phenotypes. The classifier was reported to diagnose cytomegalovirus status with high specificity and sensitivity in both the original cohort and the validation cohort. This cohort had only TCR beta chains sequenced, and the lack of alpha or paired-chain data limited which features could be detected. A further reported finding was that TCR beta sequences accurately predicted the HLA-A and HLA-B alleles for most subjects in the first cohort. Because counts were too low, 15 to 20 rarely observed V segments, including chromosome 9 orphons, were left out of the earlier analysis of approximately 580 of the donors. In the study, approximately 150 TCR beta chains were listed as associated with cytomegalovirus. At a false discovery rate of 0.05, a later analysis linked about 16,000 TCR beta sequences to specific HLA alleles. The only immune exposure information available for the cohort was CMV serostatus. A cluster of highly shared sequence variants was judged likely to be a technical artifact of the sequencing pipeline. Correlated functional status among segregating V segments might be attributable to linkage disequilibrium, but an unknown experimental factor could not be ruled out. In a later analysis, HLA-associated TCR beta chains showed more clonal expansion and lower generation probabilities than non-associated chains that were equally common. A later genetic analysis reported fewer N-insertions in productive TCRs among donors in an Asian-associated ancestry cluster than the roughly 620-donor mean. In a later analysis, the rate of TCR association differed among HLA loci, with DRB1 alleles having the most associated TCRs and HLA-C alleles having the fewest. When HLA alleles, especially DR and DQ, strongly co-occurred, TCR associations were difficult to assign to individual alleles. Broadly in line with IMGT annotations, most TCR beta V segments showed up in productive rearrangements about 87% or about 30% of the time in an earlier analysis of several hundred of the donors. While some public TCRs were present in many individuals, most TCR sequences turned up only very rarely across donors. In vitro tests confirmed that a few of the cytomegalovirus-associated TCR beta chains recognize cytomegalovirus antigens. In a later analysis, most CMV-associated TCR beta chains were found to appear HLA-restricted, with HLA associations seemingly driven largely by CMV exposure. In a later genetic analysis, a missense DCLRE1C variant was associated with V-gene and J-gene trimming of TCR beta chains, and the association was replicated in an independent cohort. Some IMGT-functional V segments, including TRBV6-2 and TRBV6-3, could not be told apart with the 87-base-pair reads, so those segments were excluded. In a later analysis, several top co-occurrence clusters were reported to appear linked to parvovirus B19, influenza, CMV and Epstein-Barr virus.

The CDR3 goes from the cysteine to the phenylalanine over 16 residues. The kept DNA is CDR3 alone, 48 bases in frame from the first base. The V and J ends are trimmed by 1 base and 0 bases, leaving 9 bases between them. The germline V gene provides CDR1 KGHSH and CDR2 LQKENI. This TCR was recovered from a man aged 35 to 55 in good health and CMV-seronegative. The chain employs TRBV18 and TRBJ2-2; matching of 6 bases hints at TRBD2 as the D gene. Sample: PBMCs. The CDR3 here reads CASSPLAGTNTGELFF. In nucleotides, the sequence is TGTGCCAGCTCACCACTTGCGGGAACGAACACCGGGGAGCTGTTTTTT.